This T cell receptor (beta chain) derives from a study of blood T cell repertoires in COVID-19. Background on the study: The samples span acute and convalescent COVID-19 from the United States, Italy and Spain. The analysed material was cDNA or gDNA that came from T cells, B-cell-depleted T cells, or PBMCs.

V lost 4 bases and J lost 4; bases outside the gene matches: 8. Germline V gives CDR1 SGHRS, CDR2 YFSETQ. CDR3 length: 16 residues. In the authors' methods: Researchers report that nucleated cell counts were estimated from reference gene primer amplification. Generated by immunoSEQ multiplex PCR, the TCRdb table keeps only in-frame clones and is missing some. That table is the source of V, J and clone size, and D and trimming were worked out from the DNA. The table has hundreds of thousands of clones, about 85% seen once. Specimen: peripheral blood. This sequence originates from a man between 35 and 55 years old with acute or convalescent COVID-19. The V call is TRBV5-1, the J call TRBJ1-2; 12 bases are shared with TRBD1. The CDR3 DNA follows: TGCGCCAGCAGCATTGCCGGGACAGGGGGCCGCTATGGCTACACCTTC. The encoded protein is CASSIAGTGGRYGYTF. The complete variable domain, with remaining parts taken from reference TRBV5-1 and TRBJ1-2, reads KAGVTQTPRYLIKTRGQQVTLSCSPISGHRSVSWYQQTPGQGLQFLFEYFSETQRNKGNFPGRFSGRQFSNSRSEMNVSTLELGDSALYLCASSIAGTGGRYGYTFGSGTRLTVV.